The 10 T cell receptor beta chains in this list originate from one sample, sequenced in a study of cytomegalovirus exposure and HLA in healthy donors. The PCR contained 60 Vbeta and 13 Jbeta primers. Clones were read by immunoSEQ multiplex PCR, and TCRdb kept only the in-frame ones, dropping some. The profile shows 150,000 or so clones, 84% of them singletons. The source material was PBMCs. Receptors originate from a boy between 2 and 10 years old in good health and CMV-seronegative.

This chain uses TRBV4-2 with TRBJ2-7, with 10 bases identical to TRBD1. V shed 2 bases and J 3 bases; nucleotides not matched to a gene: 10. The CDR3 is 17 residues long. Germline loops: CDR1 LGHNA, CDR2 YNFKEQ. CDR3 amino acids: CASSQRTGTGVYYEQYF. DNA for the CDR3: TGTGCCAGCAGCCAACGAACCGGGACAGGGGTCTACTACGAGCAGTACTTC.

The chain combines TRBV7-6 with TRBJ2-3; D unresolved. Trimming stripped 3 bases from V and 8 bases from J, with 9 bases between. Germline V gene data show CDR1 as SGHVS and CDR2 as FNYEAQ. This CDR3 contains 12 residues. CDR3 sequence: CASSLGLGTQYF. The CDR3 DNA is TGTGCCAGCAGCTTGGGCCTTGGTACGCAGTATTTT.

A remark on this clone: One end of the junction fails to match germline, which may point to a read error. This sequence joins TRBV18 and TRBJ2-7; 8 bases are shared with TRBD2. Looked up from germline, CDR1 is KGHSH and CDR2 is LQKENI. The CDR3 is 14 amino acids. The CDR3 DNA sequence: TGTGCCAGCTCACCGAGCGGGAGATCCTACGAGCGGTACTTC. Protein sequence: CASSPSGRSYERYF. Together with reference TRBV18 and TRBJ2-7, the CDR3 gives the full variable domain: NAGVMQNPRHLVRRRGQEARLRCSPMKGHSHVYWYRQLPEEGLKFMVYLQKENIIDESGMPKERFSAEFPKEGPSILRIQQVVRGDSAAYFCASSPSGRSYERYFGPGTRLTVT.

This clone has only a few counts. The rearrangement joins TRBV29-1 to TRBJ1-1, with D maybe TRBD1 (6 bases). Trimming shortened V by 1 base and J by 6 bases, and 6 bases separated the two germline ends. This CDR3 contains 11 residues. CDR1 SQVTM and CDR2 ANQGSEA come from the germline V gene. This CDR3 is CSVEGGPEAFF. As DNA, the CDR3 is TGCAGCGTTGAAGGGGGGCCTGAAGCTTTCTTT.

The CDR3: CASSPRSSLAGGTDTQYF. Written as DNA, the CDR3 is TGTGCCAGCAGCCCCCGCTCCTCACTAGCGGGAGGCACAGATACGCAGTATTTT. The rearrangement links TRBV7-3 to TRBJ2-3; 11 bases are a match to TRBD2. Trimming at V came to 5 bases and at J to 1 base, leaving 11 bases not matched to a gene. In germline, CDR1 is SGHTA, CDR2 FQGTGA. The CDR3 length is 18 residues.

The chain combines TRBV5-6 with TRBJ2-5, with 8 bases identical to TRBD1. In germline, CDR1 is SGHDT, CDR2 YYEEEE. The ends lost 0 bases at V and 1 base at J; junction bases unmatched: 5. The CDR3 length is 16 residues. The CDR3 DNA reads as TGTGCCAGCAGCTTGGCCGGGACAGGTATCCAAGAGACCCAGTACTTC. Translated: CASSLAGTGIQETQYF. Looking up the rest from reference TRBV5-6 and TRBJ2-5 gives the full variable domain: DAGVTQSPTHLIKTRGQQVTLRCSPKSGHDTVSWYQQALGQGPQFIFQYYEEEERQRGNFPDRFSGHQFPNYSSELNVNALLLGDSALYLCASSLAGTGIQETQYFGPGTRLLVL.

The chain couples TRBV5-6 to TRBJ1-2; D call uncertain. CDR3 length equals 13 residues. CDR1 is SGHDT, CDR2 YYEEEE, per germline. Trimming pared 2 bases from V and 8 bases from J, leaving 13 bases between. The chain's CDR3 is CASSFGGMRGYTF. The CDR3 DNA follows: TGTGCCAGCAGCTTCGGTGGTATGAGGGGCTACACCTTC.

The chain combines TRBV6-1 with TRBJ1-1, with D perhaps TRBD1 (6 bases). CDR3 size: 17 residues. V lost 0 bases and J lost 3, with 17 bases in between. CDR1 is MNHNS, CDR2 SASEGT, per germline. The CDR3 loop is CASSEAPAGVIHTEAFF. The CDR3 DNA sequence: TGTGCCAGCAGTGAAGCGCCTGCAGGGGTCATCCACACTGAAGCTTTCTTT.

This clone appeared a few times. This rearrangement joins TRBV28 to TRBJ2-1; a weak D match, TRBD1 (5 bases). The CDR3 is 12 amino acids. V lost 6 bases and J lost 5, with 8 bases in between. The germline gives CDR1 MDHEN, CDR2 SYDVKM. CDR3 loop: CASSLQDNEQFF. CDR3 bases: TGTGCCAGCAGCTTACAGGACAATGAGCAGTTCTTC. Looking up the rest from reference TRBV28 and TRBJ2-1 gives the full variable domain: DVKVTQSSRYLVKRTGEKVFLECVQDMDHENMFWYRQDPGLGLRLIYFSYDVKMKEKGDIPEGYSVSREKKERFSLILESASTNQTSMYLCASSLQDNEQFFGPGTRLTVL.

This chain joins TRBV5-8 and TRBJ1-2; 12 bases are shared with TRBD1. V shed 5 bases and J 4 bases; nucleotides not matched to a gene: 6. CDR1 and CDR2 from the germline V gene are SGHTS and YDEGEE. The CDR3 covers 15 residues. CDR3 amino acids: CASSRDRGLGYGYTF. CDR3 DNA sequence: TGTGCCAGCAGTCGGGACAGGGGGCTTGGCTATGGCTACACCTTC.